A selection of T cell receptor beta chains follows, all from one sample in a study of CD8 T cells in ankylosing spondylitis. TCRdb analysed the 5' RACE reads with MiXCR anew, one entry per CDR3 protein. The sample shows some 130,000 distinct CDR3 sequences, roughly 18% of them seen only once. The sample consisted of blood, either unsorted or a sorted T cell fraction (not recorded which). Receptors originate from a male donor with ankylosing spondylitis. The CDR3 runs from the conserved cysteine through the conserved F or W. The D gene is left open where the match is weak. Clone size is not always given. Where it is, it says once, few, many or a class for expanded clones.

TRBJ2-7 | TRBV3-1 | NA | NA | TGTGCCAGCAGCCAACCGGGACGCTTGGACGAGCAGTACTTC | CASSQPGRLDEQYF
TRBJ2-1 | TRBV5-1 | TRBD1 | many | TGCGCCAGCAGCCCAGGACAGGGCTACAATGAGCAGTTCTTC | CASSPGQGYNEQFF
TRBJ2-1 | TRBV9 | NA | NA | TGTGCCAGCAGCGTAGCTCGGGGGTACAATGAGCAGTTCTTC | CASSVARGYNEQFF
TRBJ2-5 | TRBV4-1 | NA | NA | TGCGCCAGCAGCCCTATAGGGCTAGTGAAAGAGACCCAGTACTTC | CASSPIGLVKETQYF
TRBJ2-1 | TRBV27 | TRBD2 | few | TGTGCCAGCAGTTCGCTAGCGGTCAATGAGCAGTTCTTC | CASSSLAVNEQFF
TRBJ2-7 | TRBV10-3 | TRBD2 | many | TGTGCCATCAGTGACTGGCTAGCGGGAACCTACGAGCAGTACTTC | CAISDWLAGTYEQYF
TRBJ1-6 | TRBV4-3 | NA | many | TGCGCCAGCAGCCAAGATCCGATCGGGCGTTCACCCCTCCACTTT | CASSQDPIGRSPLHF
TRBJ2-1 | TRBV10-3 | TRBD2 | NA | TGTGCCGCCCACGGGACTAGCGGGAACAATGAGCAGTTCTTC | CAAHGTSGNNEQFF
TRBJ1-2 | TRBV25-1 | NA | NA | TGTGCCAGCAGTCCCGGGGCCTCACTCTCCTATGGCTACACCTTC | CASSPGASLSYGYTF
TRBJ2-1 | TRBV4-2 | NA | few | TGTGCCAGCGGATCAATAGCCGCCAGCTCCTACAATGAGCAGTTCTTC | CASGSIAASSYNEQFF
TRBJ1-2 | TRBV6-5 | NA | NA | TGTGCCAGCAGTTACAGGTCGGGCCAGTTCATCTATGGCTACACCTTC | CASSYRSGQFIYGYTF
TRBJ1-5 | TRBV20-1 | TRBD1 | many | TGCAGTGCTAGTCCCGGGACAGGGATTTTCGGGCAGCCCCAGCATTTT | CSASPGTGIFGQPQHF
TRBJ2-2 | TRBV7-9 | NA | many | TGTGCCAGCAGCTTAGCAGGTCGGAACACCGGGGAGCTGTTTTTT | CASSLAGRNTGELFF
TRBJ1-5 | TRBV20-1 | TRBD1 | many | TGCAGTGCCCAAGACAGGGGTGGACAGCCCCAGCATTTT | CSAQDRGGQPQHF
TRBJ2-3 | TRBV7-2 | NA | NA | TGTGCCAGCGCATTACGACCGGGTCTCTACACAGATACGCAGTATTTT | CASALRPGLYTDTQYF
TRBJ2-3 | TRBV4-1 | NA | many | TGCGCCAGCAGCCCATCAAGGGGAACCAGATTCACAGATACGCAGTATTTT | CASSPSRGTRFTDTQYF
TRBJ2-1 | TRBV5-1 | TRBD2 | few | TGCGCCAGCAGCTTTTGGCGGACTAGCGATGAGCAGTTCTTC | CASSFWRTSDEQFF
TRBJ1-1 | TRBV14 | NA | NA | TGTGCCAGCAGCCTAACGGACAGCCCGAACACTGAAGCTTTCTTT | CASSLTDSPNTEAFF
TRBJ2-1 | TRBV6-4 | NA | few | TGTGCCAGCAGTTGGGCCCCAAGATCGCCTGAGCAGTTCTTC | CASSWAPRSPEQFF
TRBJ2-1 | TRBV27 | TRBD2 | few | TGTGCCAGCAGGGTAGCGGGAGTACTCAATGAGCAGTTCTTC | CASRVAGVLNEQFF
TRBJ1-3 | TRBV5-1 | NA | few | TGCGCCAGCAGCACAGATCAGGAGAGCTCTGGAAACACCATATATTTT | CASSTDQESSGNTIYF
TRBJ2-1 | TRBV7-9 | NA | NA | TGTGCCAGCAGCTTAGTACGGGTGGAATCCTACAATGAGCAGTTCTTC | CASSLVRVESYNEQFF
TRBJ2-5 | TRBV7-9 | NA | once | TGTGCCAGCAGCTCAGTCGACCCCTCATGGGAGACCCAGTACTTC | CASSSVDPSWETQYF
TRBJ1-1 | TRBV27 | NA | NA | TGTGCCAGCAGTTTACGGTTCCCGGTTGGCACTGAAGCTTTCTTT | CASSLRFPVGTEAFF
TRBJ1-5 | TRBV7-9 | NA | NA | TGTGCCAGCAGCTTTTCTGGTAGCAATCAGCCCCAGCATTTT | CASSFSGSNQPQHF
TRBJ2-2 | TRBV6-2/TRBV6-3 | TRBD1 | NA | TGTGCCAGCAGTAAAAGACAGGGGCCTACGAACACCGGGGAGCTGTTTTTT | CASSKRQGPTNTGELFF
TRBJ2-7 | TRBV19 | NA | few | TGTGCCAGTAGTATCCAACGCGGGACCTCCTACGAGCAGTACTTC | CASSIQRGTSYEQYF
TRBJ1-2 | TRBV20-1 | NA | few | TGCAGTGCTAGTGGCAGATCGAACTATGGCTACACCTTC | CSASGRSNYGYTF
TRBJ2-3 | TRBV4-1 | NA | NA | TGCGCCAGCAGCCAAGCCTCGATTGGAGTTACGAGCACAGATACGCAGTATTTT | CASSQASIGVTSTDTQYF
TRBJ2-1 | TRBV27 | NA | NA | TGTGCCAGCAGTTTGCGGTCGGCTAGCGCCGACAATGAGCAGTTCTTC | CASSLRSASADNEQFF
TRBJ2-1 | TRBV29-1 | TRBD2 | few | TGCAGCGTTGAGGCTAGCGGGAGCCCTAAGGCCTACAATGAGCAGTTCTTC | CSVEASGSPKAYNEQFF
TRBJ2-1 | TRBV12-3/TRBV12-4 | NA | few | TGTGCCAGCAGTTTAGTTTCCGACAATGAGCAGTTCTTC | CASSLVSDNEQFF
TRBJ1-2 | TRBV28 | TRBD1 | NA | TGTGCCAGCAGTTTAGGACAGGGGGCGCATCCTGGCTACACCTTC | CASSLGQGAHPGYTF
TRBJ2-7 | TRBV25-1 | NA | few | TGTGCCAGCAGTGAATGGGGCGAGCAGTACTTC | CASSEWGEQYF
TRBJ1-1 | TRBV6-1 | TRBD1 | NA | TGTGCCAGCAGACCCGGGACAGAGAACACTGAAGCTTTCTTT | CASRPGTENTEAFF
TRBJ2-3 | TRBV28 | NA | NA | TGTGCCAGTCACACCGACAGGCGGAGCACAGATACGCAGTATTTT | CASHTDRRSTDTQYF
TRBJ2-1 | TRBV28 | NA | NA | TGTGCCAGCAGTTCGTGGAATGAGCAGTTCTTC | CASSSWNEQFF